This T cell receptor (beta chain) originates from a study of cytomegalovirus exposure and HLA in healthy donors. Repertoires were generated with immunoSEQ multiplex PCR, while TCRdb's copy carries only in-frame clones and drops some. The sample consists of roughly 140,000 clones, roughly 91% of them appearing once. CDR1 is LGHNA and CDR2 is YNFKEQ in the germline V gene. This CDR3 is built from 15 residues. Losses at the gene ends were 2 bases for V and 2 bases for J; bases not matched to a gene: 3. This receptor was taken from a woman aged 18-30 years in good health and CMV-seropositive. The sample comprised PBMCs. This chain links TRBV4-2 with TRBJ2-5; TRBD2 aligns across 9 bases. The CDR3 nucleotides read TGTGCCAGCAGCCAACGACTAGCGGATCAAGAGACCCAGTACTTC. Protein sequence: CASSQRLADQETQYF.